This T cell receptor beta chain is from a study of Ad26.COV2.S vaccination and SARS-CoV-2 variants. Here immunoSEQ multiplex PCR was the method, and the copy in TCRdb shows in-frame clones only, minus some. Here the sample spans 200,000 to 250,000 clones, approximately 88% being singletons. Regarding treatment: about 20 received Ad26.COV2.S at low or high dose, single or two shots; a few received placebo; per-sample allocation not given. The study sampled participants on day 63 after the first vaccine or placebo injection. The CDR3 sequence is 17 residues long. Unmatched junction bases numbered 20, after V lost 8 bases and J lost 9 bases. The germline V gene has CDR1 SNHLY and CDR2 FYNNEI.

The V call is TRBV2, the J call TRBJ2-7, with 12 bases that match TRBD1. The sequence came from a person between 18 and 65 years old who received the Ad26.COV2.S COVID-19 vaccine or a placebo. The sequences come from peripheral blood, collected in a trial of Ad26.COV2.S vaccine versus placebo. This CDR3 reads CASGSRDRGLQVQRQYF. The CDR3 region has the DNA TGTGCCAGCGGCAGTCGGGACAGGGGGCTCCAAGTCCAGCGGCAGTACTTC.